This TCR beta chain was observed in a study of shared clonotypes between healthy human individuals. Profiled with immunoSEQ multiplex PCR; TCRdb holds only in-frame clones, not every one. The sample consists of 1.4 million to 1.5 million clones, roughly 96% of them appearing once. The CDR3 covers 13 residues. Germline V CDR1 and CDR2: SGHAT, FQDESV (reference sequence). V lost 4 bases to trimming and J lost 7 bases, with 14 bases between them. The sequencing sample was made of naive CD4+ T cells sorted from blood. As to subset: CD45RA+ positively selected. V is TRBV11-1 and J is TRBJ2-7; D call uncertain. This TCR derives from a man aged 30-40 years in good health. CDR3 residues: CASSSRGKREQYF. In nucleotides, the CDR3 is TGTGCCAGCAGCTCCCGAGGCAAACGGGAGCAGTACTTC.